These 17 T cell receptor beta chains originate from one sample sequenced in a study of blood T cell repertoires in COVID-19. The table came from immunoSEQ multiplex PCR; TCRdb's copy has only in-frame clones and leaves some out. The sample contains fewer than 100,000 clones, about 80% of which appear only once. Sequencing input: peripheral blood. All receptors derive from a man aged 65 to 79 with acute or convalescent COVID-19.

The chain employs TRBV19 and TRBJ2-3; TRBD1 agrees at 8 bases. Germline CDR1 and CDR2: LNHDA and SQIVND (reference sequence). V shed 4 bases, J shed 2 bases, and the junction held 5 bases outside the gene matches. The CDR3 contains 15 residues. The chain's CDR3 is CASSKGQVYTDTQYF. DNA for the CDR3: TGTGCCAGTAGTAAGGGACAGGTTTACACAGATACGCAGTATTTT.

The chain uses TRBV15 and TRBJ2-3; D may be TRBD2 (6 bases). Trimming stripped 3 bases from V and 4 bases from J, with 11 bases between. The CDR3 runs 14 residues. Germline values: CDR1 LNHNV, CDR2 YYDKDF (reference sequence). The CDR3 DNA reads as TGTGCCACCAGCAGGGACCGGGAGTCAGATACGCAGTATTTT. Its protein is CATSRDRESDTQYF.

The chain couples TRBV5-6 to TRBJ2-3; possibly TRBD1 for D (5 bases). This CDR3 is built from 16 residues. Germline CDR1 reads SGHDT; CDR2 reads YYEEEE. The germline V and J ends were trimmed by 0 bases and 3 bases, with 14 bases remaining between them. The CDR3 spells CASSLEVGVRTDTQYF. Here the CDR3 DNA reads TGTGCCAGCAGCTTGGAGGTAGGGGTTCGAACAGATACGCAGTATTTT.

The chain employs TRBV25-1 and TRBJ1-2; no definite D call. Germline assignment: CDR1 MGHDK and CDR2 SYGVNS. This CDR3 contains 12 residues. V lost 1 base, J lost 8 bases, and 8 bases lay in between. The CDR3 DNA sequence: TGTGCCAGCAGTGAATTCGAGGGAGGCTACACCTTC. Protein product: CASSEFEGGYTF.

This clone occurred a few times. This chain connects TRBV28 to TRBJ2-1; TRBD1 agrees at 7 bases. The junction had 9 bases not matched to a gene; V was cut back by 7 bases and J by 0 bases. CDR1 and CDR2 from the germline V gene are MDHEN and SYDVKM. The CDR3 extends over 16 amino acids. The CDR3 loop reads CASTPHSGGSYNEQFF. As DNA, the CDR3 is TGTGCCAGCACCCCCCATTCAGGGGGCTCCTACAATGAGCAGTTCTTC.

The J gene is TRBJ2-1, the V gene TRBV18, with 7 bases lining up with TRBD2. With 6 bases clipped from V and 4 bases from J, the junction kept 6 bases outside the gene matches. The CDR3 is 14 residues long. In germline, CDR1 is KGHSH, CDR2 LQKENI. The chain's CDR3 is CASSNSGYYNEQFF. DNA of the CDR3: TGTGCCAGCTCCAATAGCGGGTATTACAATGAGCAGTTCTTC. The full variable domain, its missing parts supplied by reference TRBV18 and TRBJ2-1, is NAGVMQNPRHLVRRRGQEARLRCSPMKGHSHVYWYRQLPEEGLKFMVYLQKENIIDESGMPKERFSAEFPKEGPSILRIQQVVRGDSAAYFCASSNSGYYNEQFFGPGTRLTVL.

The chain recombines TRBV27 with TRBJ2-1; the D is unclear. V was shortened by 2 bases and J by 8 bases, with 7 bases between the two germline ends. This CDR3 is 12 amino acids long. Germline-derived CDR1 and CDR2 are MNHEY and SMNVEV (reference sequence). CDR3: CASSLARDEQFF. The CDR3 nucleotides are TGTGCCAGCAGTTTAGCTCGGGATGAGCAGTTCTTC.

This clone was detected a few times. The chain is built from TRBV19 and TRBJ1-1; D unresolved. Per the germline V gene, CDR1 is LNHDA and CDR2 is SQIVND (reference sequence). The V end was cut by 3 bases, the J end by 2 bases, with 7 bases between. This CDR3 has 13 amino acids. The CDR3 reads CASSMARNTEAFF. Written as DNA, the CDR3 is TGTGCCAGTAGTATGGCACGAAACACTGAAGCTTTCTTT.

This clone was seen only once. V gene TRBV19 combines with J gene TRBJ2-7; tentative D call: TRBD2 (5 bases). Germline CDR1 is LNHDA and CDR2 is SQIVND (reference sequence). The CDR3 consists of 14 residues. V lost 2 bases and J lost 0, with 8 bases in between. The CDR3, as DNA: TGTGCCAGTAGTATAAGGAGGAGCTCCTACGAGCAGTACTTC. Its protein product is CASSIRRSSYEQYF.

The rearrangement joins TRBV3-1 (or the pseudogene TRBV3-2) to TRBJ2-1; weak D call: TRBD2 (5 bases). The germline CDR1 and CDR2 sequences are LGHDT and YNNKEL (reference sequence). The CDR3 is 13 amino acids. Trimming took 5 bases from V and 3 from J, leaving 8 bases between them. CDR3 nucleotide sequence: TGTGCCAGCAGCGAAACTAGCTACAATGAGCAGTTCTTC. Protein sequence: CASSETSYNEQFF.

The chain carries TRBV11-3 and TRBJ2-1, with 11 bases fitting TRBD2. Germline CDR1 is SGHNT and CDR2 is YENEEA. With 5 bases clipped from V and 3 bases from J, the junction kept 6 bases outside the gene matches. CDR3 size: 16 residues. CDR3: CASSHTSGRDYNEQFF. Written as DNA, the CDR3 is TGTGCCAGCAGCCATACTAGCGGGAGAGACTACAATGAGCAGTTCTTC.

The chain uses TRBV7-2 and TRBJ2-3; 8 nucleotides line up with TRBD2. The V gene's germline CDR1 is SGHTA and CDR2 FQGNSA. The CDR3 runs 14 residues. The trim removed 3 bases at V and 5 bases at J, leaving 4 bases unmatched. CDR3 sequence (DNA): TGTGCCAGCAGCTTCTCGGGAGGGCAAGATACGCAGTATTTT. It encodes CASSFSGGQDTQYF.

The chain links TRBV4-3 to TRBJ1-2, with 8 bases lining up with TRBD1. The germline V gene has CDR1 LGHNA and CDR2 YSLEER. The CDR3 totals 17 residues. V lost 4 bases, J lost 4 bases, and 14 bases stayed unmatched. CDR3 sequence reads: CASSPQVLQGAAYGYTF. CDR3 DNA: TGCGCCAGCAGCCCACAAGTTCTTCAGGGGGCAGCCTATGGCTACACCTTC.

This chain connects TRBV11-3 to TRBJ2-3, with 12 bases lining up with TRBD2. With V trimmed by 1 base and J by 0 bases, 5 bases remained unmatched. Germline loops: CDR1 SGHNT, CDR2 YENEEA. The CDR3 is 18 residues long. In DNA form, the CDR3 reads TGTGCCAGCAGCTTAGGACTAGCGGGAGTTAAAAGCACAGATACGCAGTATTTT. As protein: CASSLGLAGVKSTDTQYF.

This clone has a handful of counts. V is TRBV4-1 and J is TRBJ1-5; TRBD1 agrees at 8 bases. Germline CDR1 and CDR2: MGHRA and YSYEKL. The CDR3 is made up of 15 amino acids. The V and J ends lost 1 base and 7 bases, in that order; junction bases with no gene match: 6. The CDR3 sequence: CASSQVRQGAQPQHF. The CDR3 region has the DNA TGCGCCAGCAGCCAAGTACGGCAGGGGGCCCAGCCCCAGCATTTT.

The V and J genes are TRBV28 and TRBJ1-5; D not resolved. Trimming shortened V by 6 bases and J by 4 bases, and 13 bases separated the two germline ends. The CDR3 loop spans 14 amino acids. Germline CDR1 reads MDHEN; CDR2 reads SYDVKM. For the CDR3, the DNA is TGTGCCAGCAGCTCTACTCCGAGAAATCAGCCCCAGCATTTT. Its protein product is CASSSTPRNQPQHF.

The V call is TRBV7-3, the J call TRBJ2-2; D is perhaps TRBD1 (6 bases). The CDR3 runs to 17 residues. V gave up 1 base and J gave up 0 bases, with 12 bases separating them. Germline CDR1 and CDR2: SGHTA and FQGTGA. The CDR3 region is CASSLNREIANTGELFF. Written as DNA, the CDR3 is TGTGCCAGCAGCTTAAACAGGGAGATCGCGAACACCGGGGAGCTGTTTTTT.